This record covers a single T cell receptor (beta chain). This sample was included in a study of blood T cell repertoires in COVID-19. Sequencing used immunoSEQ multiplex PCR; TCRdb keeps in-frame clones, though not all of them. This table has about 54,000 clones, roughly 85% appearing once. This TCR was sampled from a human donor in a cohort sampled during active COVID-19. The sample taken for sequencing was peripheral blood.

CDR3 DNA sequence: TGTGCCAGCAGGAGACAGGGGCGGTACAATGAGCAGTTCTTC. It encodes CASRRQGRYNEQFF. The chain uses TRBV5-6 and TRBJ2-1, with 8 bases lining up with TRBD1. The length of the CDR3 is 14 residues. Losses at the gene ends were 5 bases for V and 4 bases for J; bases not matched to a gene: 5. Looked up from germline, CDR1 is SGHDT and CDR2 is YYEEEE.